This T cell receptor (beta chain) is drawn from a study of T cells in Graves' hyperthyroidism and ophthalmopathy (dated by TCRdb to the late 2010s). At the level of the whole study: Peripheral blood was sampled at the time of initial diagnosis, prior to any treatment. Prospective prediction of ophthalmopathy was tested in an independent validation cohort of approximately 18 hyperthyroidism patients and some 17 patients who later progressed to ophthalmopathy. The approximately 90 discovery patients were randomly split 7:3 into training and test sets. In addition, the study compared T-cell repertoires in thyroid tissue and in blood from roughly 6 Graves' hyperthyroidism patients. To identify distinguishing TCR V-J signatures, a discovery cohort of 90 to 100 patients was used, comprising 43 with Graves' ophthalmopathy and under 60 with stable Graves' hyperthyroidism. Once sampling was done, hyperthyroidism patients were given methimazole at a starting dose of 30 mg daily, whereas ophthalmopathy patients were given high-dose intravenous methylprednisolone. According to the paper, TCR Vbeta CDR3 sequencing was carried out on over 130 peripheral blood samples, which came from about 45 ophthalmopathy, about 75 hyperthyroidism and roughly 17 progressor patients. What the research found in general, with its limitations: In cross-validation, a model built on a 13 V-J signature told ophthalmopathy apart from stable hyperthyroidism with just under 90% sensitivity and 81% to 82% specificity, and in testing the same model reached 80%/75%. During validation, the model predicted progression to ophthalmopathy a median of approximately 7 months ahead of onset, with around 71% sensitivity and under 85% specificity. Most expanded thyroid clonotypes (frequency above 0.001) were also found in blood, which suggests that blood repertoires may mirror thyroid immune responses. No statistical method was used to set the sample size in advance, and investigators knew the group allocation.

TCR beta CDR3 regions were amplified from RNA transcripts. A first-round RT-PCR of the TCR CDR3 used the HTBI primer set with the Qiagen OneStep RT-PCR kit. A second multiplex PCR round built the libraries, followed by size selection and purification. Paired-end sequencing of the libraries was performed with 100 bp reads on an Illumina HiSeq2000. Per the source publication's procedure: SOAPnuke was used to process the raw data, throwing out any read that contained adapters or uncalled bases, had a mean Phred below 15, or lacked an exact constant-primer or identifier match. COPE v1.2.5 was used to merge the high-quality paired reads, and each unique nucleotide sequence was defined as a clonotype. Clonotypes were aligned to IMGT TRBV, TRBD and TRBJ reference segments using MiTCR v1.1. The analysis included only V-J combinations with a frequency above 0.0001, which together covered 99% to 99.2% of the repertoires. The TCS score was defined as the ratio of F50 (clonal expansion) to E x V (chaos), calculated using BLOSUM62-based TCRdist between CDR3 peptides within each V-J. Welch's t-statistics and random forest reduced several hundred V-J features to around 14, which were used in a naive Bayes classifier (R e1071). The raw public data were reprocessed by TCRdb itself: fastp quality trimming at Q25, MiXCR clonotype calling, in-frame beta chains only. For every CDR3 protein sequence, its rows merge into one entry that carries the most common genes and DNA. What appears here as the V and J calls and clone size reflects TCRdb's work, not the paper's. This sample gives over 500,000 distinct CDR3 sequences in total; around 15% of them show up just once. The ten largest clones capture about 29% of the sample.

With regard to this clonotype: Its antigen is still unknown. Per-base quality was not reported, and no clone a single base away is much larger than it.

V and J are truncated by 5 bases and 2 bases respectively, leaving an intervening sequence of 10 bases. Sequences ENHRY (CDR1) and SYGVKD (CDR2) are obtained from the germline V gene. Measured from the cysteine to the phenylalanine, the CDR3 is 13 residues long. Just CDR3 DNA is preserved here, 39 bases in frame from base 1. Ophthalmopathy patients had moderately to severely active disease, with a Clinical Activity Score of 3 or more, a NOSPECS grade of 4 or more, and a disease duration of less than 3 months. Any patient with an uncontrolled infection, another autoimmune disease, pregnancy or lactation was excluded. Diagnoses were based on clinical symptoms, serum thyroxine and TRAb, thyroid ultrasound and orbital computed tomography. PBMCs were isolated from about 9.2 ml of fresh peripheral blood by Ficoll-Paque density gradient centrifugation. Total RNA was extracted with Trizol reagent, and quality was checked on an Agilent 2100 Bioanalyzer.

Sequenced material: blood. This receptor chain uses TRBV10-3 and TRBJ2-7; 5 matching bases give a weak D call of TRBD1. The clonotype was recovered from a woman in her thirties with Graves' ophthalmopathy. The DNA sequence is TGTGCCATCAGTAAACAGGAGACCTACGAGCAGTACTTC. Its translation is CAISKQETYEQYF.